This is a list of T cell receptor beta chains from one sample in a study of blood T cell repertoires in COVID-19. The method was immunoSEQ multiplex PCR; TCRdb's version includes in-frame clones alone and lacks a portion of them. The table has 250,000 or so clones, roughly 84% seen once. Material: peripheral blood. The receptor set was obtained from a man aged 40-49 years who had recovered from COVID-19. The CDR3 runs from the conserved cysteine through the conserved F or W. D genes are given only for firm matches. Not all rows give a size; the values are once, few, many and, for expanded clones, a class.

D: -
size: once
V: TRBV28
J: TRBJ2-6
DNA: TGTGCCAGCAGTTTAAGGGGTTCTGGGGCCAACGTCCTGACTTTC
CDR3: CASSLRGSGANVLTF

D: -
size: -
V: TRBV6-2/TRBV6-3
J: TRBJ2-7
DNA: TGTGCCAGCAGTTACGGTCTAGCTTTGTACGAGCAGTACTTC
CDR3: CASSYGLALYEQYF

D: -
size: -
V: TRBV18
J: TRBJ1-6
DNA: TGTGCCAGCTCACCCGTCGACGGGAGAGATAATTCACCCCTCCACTTT
CDR3: CASSPVDGRDNSPLHF

D: -
size: -
V: TRBV19
J: TRBJ2-5
DNA: TGTGCCAGTAAGGGAGACGGTACGGGGACCCAGTACTTC
CDR3: CASKGDGTGTQYF

D: -
size: -
V: TRBV7-5
J: TRBJ2-7
DNA: TGTGTCAGAAGCTTAAAGGGCGGGAGGTTCCACGAGCAGTACTTC
CDR3: CVRSLKGGRFHEQYF

D: TRBD1
size: -
V: TRBV5-1
J: TRBJ2-5
DNA: TGCGCCAGCAGTCAACGGGTACAGGGGGGAGAGACCCAGTACTTC
CDR3: CASSQRVQGGETQYF

D: -
size: few
V: TRBV6-5
J: TRBJ1-3
DNA: TGTGCCAGCAGTAGGACAGTAGGGGGAAACACCATATATTTT
CDR3: CASSRTVGGNTIYF

D: TRBD1
size: -
V: TRBV5-6
J: TRBJ1-4
DNA: TGTGCCAGCAGGTGGGGGACAGGGAATGAAAAACTGTTTTTT
CDR3: CASRWGTGNEKLFF

D: -
size: -
V: TRBV21-1
J: TRBJ2-5
DNA: TGTGCCAGCAGCAAAGTCCAAGGGGGACAGGGTAATGGTGAGACCCAGTACTTC
CDR3: CASSKVQGGQGNGETQYF

D: -
size: -
V: TRBV6-5
J: TRBJ1-2
DNA: TGTGCCAGCAGTTACGTGGGGGGGACCCTTTGGGATGGCTACACCTTC
CDR3: CASSYVGGTLWDGYTF

D: -
size: once
V: TRBV5-4
J: TRBJ2-7
DNA: TGTGCCAGCAGCCGCCCGGGAAGCTACGAGCAGTACTTC
CDR3: CASSRPGSYEQYF

D: -
size: once
V: TRBV7-9
J: TRBJ1-1
DNA: TGTGCCAGCAGCTTAGGCGGCAGGGAGAACACTGAAGCTTTCTTT
CDR3: CASSLGGRENTEAFF

D: TRBD1
size: -
V: TRBV6-1
J: TRBJ2-7
DNA: TGTGCCAGCAGTGAAGTGAGACAGGGGCCCTACGAGCAGTACTTC
CDR3: CASSEVRQGPYEQYF

D: TRBD2
size: -
V: TRBV27
J: TRBJ2-1
DNA: TGTGCCAGCACCGTAGCGGGTGCCTACAATGAGCAGTTCTTC
CDR3: CASTVAGAYNEQFF

D: TRBD1
size: once
V: TRBV11-3
J: TRBJ2-2
DNA: TGTGCCAGCAGCTCCTACCGGGACAGCGAAGGACCCACCGGGGAGCTGTTTTTT
CDR3: CASSSYRDSEGPTGELFF

D: -
size: once
V: TRBV5-1
J: TRBJ1-2
DNA: TGCGCCAGCAGCCTAAGTGCTAACTATGGCTACACCTTC
CDR3: CASSLSANYGYTF

D: -
size: -
V: TRBV18
J: TRBJ2-7
DNA: TGTGCCAGCTCGCTGTCGGGACAAGATTCCGAGCAGTACTTC
CDR3: CASSLSGQDSEQYF

D: -
size: -
V: TRBV4-3
J: TRBJ2-7
DNA: TGCGCCAGCAGCCAGGAGCGGGTCAGCTCCTACGAGCAGTACTTC
CDR3: CASSQERVSSYEQYF

D: TRBD1
size: -
V: TRBV18
J: TRBJ2-5
DNA: TGTGCCAGCTCACCAAATCAGGGGGCCGGCGAGACCCAGTACTTC
CDR3: CASSPNQGAGETQYF

D: -
size: -
V: TRBV2
J: TRBJ2-3
DNA: TGTGCCAGTTCGGACAGTTCTACCACAGATACGCAGTATTTT
CDR3: CASSDSSTTDTQYF

D: -
size: -
V: TRBV5-4
J: TRBJ1-1
DNA: TGTGCCAGCAGCTTGGAAGTAGCCAGGGCGAACACTGAAGCTTTCTTT
CDR3: CASSLEVARANTEAFF

D: -
size: -
V: TRBV5-1
J: TRBJ2-1
DNA: TGCGCCAGCAGCTTGGACTACACGAATGAGCAGTTCTTC
CDR3: CASSLDYTNEQFF

D: TRBD1
size: -
V: TRBV7-2
J: TRBJ2-2
DNA: TGTGCCAGCAGCTTAGTACGGGGACAGACCGGGGAGCTGTTTTTT
CDR3: CASSLVRGQTGELFF

D: -
size: -
V: TRBV6-2/TRBV6-3
J: TRBJ1-2
DNA: TGTGCCAGCCGCCCCGGGGTCGGCGGCTACACCTTC
CDR3: CASRPGVGGYTF

D: TRBD2
size: once
V: TRBV4-3
J: TRBJ2-2
DNA: TGCGCCAGCAGCCAAGAAGCGGTAGCGGGGATAAATACCGGGGAGCTGTTTTTT
CDR3: CASSQEAVAGINTGELFF

D: TRBD2
size: -
V: TRBV5-6
J: TRBJ2-1
DNA: TGTGCCAGCAGCTTTTTGCGGGGGGGTTACAATGAGCAGTTCTTC
CDR3: CASSFLRGGYNEQFF

D: -
size: -
V: TRBV19
J: TRBJ2-3
DNA: TGTGCCAGTAGTCTCCCCGTAGACAACACAGATACGCAGTATTTT
CDR3: CASSLPVDNTDTQYF